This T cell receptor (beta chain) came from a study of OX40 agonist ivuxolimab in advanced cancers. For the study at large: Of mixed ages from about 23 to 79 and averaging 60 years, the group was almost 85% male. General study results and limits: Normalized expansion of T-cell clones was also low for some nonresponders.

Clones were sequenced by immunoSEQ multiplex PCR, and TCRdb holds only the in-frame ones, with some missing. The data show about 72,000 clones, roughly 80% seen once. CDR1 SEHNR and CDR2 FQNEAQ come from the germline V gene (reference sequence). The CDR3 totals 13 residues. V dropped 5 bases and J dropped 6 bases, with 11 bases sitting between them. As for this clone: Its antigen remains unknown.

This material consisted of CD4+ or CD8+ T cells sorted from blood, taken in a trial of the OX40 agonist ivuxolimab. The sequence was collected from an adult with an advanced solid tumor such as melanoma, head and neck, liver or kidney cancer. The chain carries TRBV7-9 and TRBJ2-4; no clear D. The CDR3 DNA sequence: TGTGCCAGCAGCACCACTCATGGAAACATTCAGTACTTC. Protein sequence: CASSTTHGNIQYF.